This T cell receptor beta chain was observed in a study of blood T cell repertoires in COVID-19 (dated by TCRdb to 2018 to 2020). For the wider study: For ImmuneRACE Cohort 3, a participant was defined as recovered based on two consecutive negative NP/OP PCR tests, clearance by a healthcare professional, or resolution of symptoms. The collaborator samples originated in the United States, Italy and Spain and spanned the acute and convalescent phases of COVID-19. The material from the prospective study consisted of cDNA or gDNA derived from T cells, B-cell-depleted T cells, or PBMCs. Subjects who had been exposed to COVID-19, were actively infected with it, or had recovered from it provided the deeply sampled blood TCRbeta repertoires that made up the dataset. A freely available public database, intended as a resource for researchers studying the immune response to SARS-CoV-2, is where the repertoires were released. The samples were drawn from two sources: the first 160 participants of the ongoing ImmuneRACE study, and approximately 1,300 subjects contributed by 6 global collaborators. A de-identified subject ID, COVID-19 status, age in years and sex were almost always included in the sample metadata. Where available, HLA class I and class II types were taken from metadata supplied by the sample provider and were not determined by assay-based typing.

TCRbeta CDR3 regions were amplified from genomic DNA by means of the immunoSEQ Assay, a bias-controlled multiplex PCR. The authors' analysis ran thus. Nucleated cell counts per sample were estimated from amplification of reference gene primers within the assay. To quantify the absolute abundance of each unique TCRbeta CDR3 rearrangement, sequence reads were collapsed and filtered. For each sample, productive Simpson clonality was calculated by taking the square root of Simpson's diversity index across productive rearrangements. Here the immuneACCESS table is served through TCRdb, limited to in-frame sequences with V and J called. Missing clones are a known gap in these copies; in checked studies unresolved V genes cover under half, and the rest lacks a known reason. The V and J calls and the clone size are those of that table, but D and trimming were determined from the DNA. For this sample there are some 200,000 clones; roughly 84% appear just once. The ten largest account for roughly 7.2% of the sample.

The CDR3 numbers 14 residues from cysteine through phenylalanine. The kept DNA is CDR3 alone, 42 bases in frame from the first base. Looking up the germline V gene (reference sequence) yields CDR1 MNHEY and CDR2 SMNVEV. Germline trimming: 5 bases from V, 14 bases from J; junction bases outside gene matches: 7. Regarding this clone: No antigen is known for it. There are no base qualities to consult, and no much larger clone falls within one base.

Overall results and qualifications from the work: Clinical and demographic metadata were provided uncurated, with the amount varying by source and participant.

Enrolling through a virtual design, the prospective study's participants ranged in age from roughly 18 to 90 years and lived across about two dozen United States geographic areas. In the prospective study, participants were assigned to cohorts based on the clinical history participants reported in a screening survey and a study questionnaire. In the prospective study, mobile phlebotomists collected whole blood, serum and a nasopharyngeal or oropharyngeal swab from each participant. Participants in the prospective study had the option to provide additional blood draws and questionnaires over a 2-month period. Before DNA extraction, prospective study blood samples were shipped either frozen or at room temperature.

This receptor was identified in a man aged 25-45 years in a cohort exposed to, infected with or recovered from COVID-19 (not recorded which). Here the chain combines TRBV27 and TRBJ2-3; 16 junctional bases match TRBD2. Specimen: PBMCs or T cells enriched from blood (not recorded which). The DNA sequence is TGTGCCAGCAGTCCGGGGACTAGCGGGAGGGCCGGGTATTTT. This is translated as CASSPGTSGRAGYF.